Below are 32 T cell receptor beta chains sequenced from a single sample in a study of STAT5B mutations in CD4+ large granular lymphocyte leukemia. Profiled with immunoSEQ multiplex PCR; TCRdb holds only in-frame clones, not every one. This table holds under 40,000 clones, roughly 78% found once. The sample consisted of CD4+ T cells from blood buffy coats. The source is a human donor in good health.

The DNA of the CDR3 is TGTGCCAGCAGCTTAGTGAGACTGAGTCGCACCGGGGAGCTGTTTTTT. This translates into CASSLVRLSRTGELFF. The chain uses TRBV7-8 and TRBJ2-2; D is uncertain. This CDR3 has 16 amino acids. V was cut by 1 base and J by 4 bases, with 13 bases left in between. Germline CDR1 and CDR2: SGHVS and FQNEAQ.

This clone was detected a few times. V and J are TRBV19 and TRBJ1-5, with TRBD1 identical over 7 bases. This CDR3 region has 14 residues. Germline V gene sequence: CDR1 LNHDA, CDR2 SQIVND (reference sequence). The V and J ends lost 5 bases and 9 bases, in that order; junction bases with no gene match: 10. DNA for the CDR3: TGTGCCAGTAGTGACCAGGGGGGACGATCGCCCCAGCATTTT. Translating it yields CASSDQGGRSPQHF.

V usage is TRBV18 and J usage is TRBJ2-7, with a weak D call TRBD1 (5 bases). V lost 3 bases to trimming and J lost 1 base, with 10 bases between them. This CDR3 contains 14 residues. Germline V CDR1 and CDR2: KGHSH, LQKENI. CDR3: CASSPQQESYEQYF. The CDR3, as DNA: TGTGCCAGCTCACCTCAACAGGAGTCCTACGAGCAGTACTTC. The full variable domain, with the rest looked up from reference TRBV18 and TRBJ2-7, is NAGVMQNPRHLVRRRGQEARLRCSPMKGHSHVYWYRQLPEEGLKFMVYLQKENIIDESGMPKERFSAEFPKEGPSILRIQQVVRGDSAAYFCASSPQQESYEQYFGPGTRLTVT.

CDR3 sequence (DNA): TGTGCCAGCAGTAGCGGTGGCGCCGGCACCGGGGAGCTGTTTTTT. The encoded protein is CASSSGGAGTGELFF. The chain uses TRBV6-5 and TRBJ2-2, with D possibly matching TRBD2 (5 bases). V was trimmed by 5 bases and J by 4 bases, leaving 14 bases between them. The CDR3 totals 15 residues. Germline V lookup: CDR1 MNHEY, CDR2 SVGAGI.

The chain has TRBV11-2 and TRBJ1-1, with no clear D. CDR1 and CDR2 from the germline V gene are SGHAT and FQNNGV. The CDR3 is 12 residues long. The V end was cut by 3 bases, the J end by 8 bases, with 10 bases between. CDR3 bases: TGTGCCAGCAGCTTCCGTCCGGGGGAAGCTTTCTTT. Protein sequence: CASSFRPGEAFF.

J is TRBJ1-3 and V is TRBV5-1, with 10 nucleotides matching TRBD1. With V trimmed by 4 bases and J by 2 bases, 6 bases remained unmatched. Germline CDR1 SGHRS, CDR2 YFSETQ. This CDR3 is 16 amino acids long. Written as DNA, the CDR3 is TGCGCCAGCAGCCTTCCGGACAGGGGGGCTGGAAACACCATATATTTT. It translates to CASSLPDRGAGNTIYF.

This chain uses TRBV28 with TRBJ2-5; D ambiguous. Germline V gene sequence: CDR1 MDHEN, CDR2 SYDVKM. Trimming stripped 5 bases from V and 1 base from J, with 11 bases between. The CDR3 totals 14 residues. The CDR3, as DNA: TGTGCCAGCAGTCTCCAAGGGTTCCAAGAGACCCAGTACTTC. As protein: CASSLQGFQETQYF.

V usage is TRBV19 and J usage is TRBJ1-5; the match to TRBD1 covers 10 bases. CDR1 is LNHDA, CDR2 SQIVND, per germline (reference sequence). CDR3 length equals 18 residues. J lost 0 bases, V lost 4 bases, and 9 bases had no gene match. The CDR3 DNA reads as TGTGCCAGTAGTACAAACGGACAGGGGGTTATTAGCAATCAGCCCCAGCATTTT. Amino acid sequence: CASSTNGQGVISNQPQHF.

The chain has TRBV18 and TRBJ2-1, with D uncertain. There are 13 residues in the CDR3. V lost 3 bases and J lost 5, with 8 bases in between. The germline V gene encodes CDR1 KGHSH and CDR2 LQKENI. The CDR3 bases are TGTGCCAGCTCACCCTCCCTAAACAATGAGCAGTTCTTC. It is translated as CASSPSLNNEQFF.

The CDR3 sequence is CAVKGPDTQYF. DNA of the CDR3: TGTGCTGTCAAAGGGCCAGATACGCAGTATTTT. The chain recombines TRBV7-7 with TRBJ2-3, with D uncertain. Germline loops: CDR1 SSHAT, CDR2 FNYEAQ (reference sequence). This CDR3 has 11 residues. Variable domain in full (rest from reference TRBV7-7 and TRBJ2-3): GAGVSQSPRYKVTKRGQDVTLRCDPISSHATLYWYQQALGQGPEFLTYFNYEAQPDKSGLPSDRFSAERPEGSISTLTIQRTEQRDSAMYRCAVKGPDTQYFGPGTRLTVL.

This clone was counted once. This rearrangement joins TRBV5-1 to TRBJ2-5; weak D call: TRBD2 (6 bases). CDR1 and CDR2 from the germline V gene are SGHRS and YFSETQ. Trimming removed 0 bases at V and 4 bases at J, with 16 bases between. The CDR3 loop spans 16 amino acids. The CDR3 reads CASSLGSSGPRETQYF. The CDR3 DNA is TGCGCCAGCAGCTTGGGGTCCAGCGGGCCGCGAGAGACCCAGTACTTC.

The chain has TRBV14 and TRBJ1-6; tentatively, D is TRBD1 (6 bases). The germline CDR1 and CDR2 sequences are SGHDN and FVKESK. CDR3 size: 15 residues. With 5 bases removed from V and 3 bases from J, the gap between germline ends came to 11 bases. The CDR3 DNA reads TGTGCCAGCAGCTACGGACAGTACTATAATTCACCCCTCCACTTT. Protein: CASSYGQYYNSPLHF.

This chain connects TRBV5-1 to TRBJ1-2, with 9 positions matching TRBD1. V was clipped by 2 bases and J by 7 bases; unmatched bases: 3. The CDR3 length is 13 residues. Germline CDR1 SGHRS, CDR2 YFSETQ. The CDR3 DNA reads TGCGCCAGCAGCTTCGAGGGACAGGGTGGCTACACCTTC. The encoded protein is CASSFEGQGGYTF.

This clone was detected only once. The V and J genes are TRBV19 and TRBJ1-1, with TRBD1 identical over 7 bases. V gave up 3 bases and J gave up 1 base; unmatched junction bases: 8. The CDR3 loop spans 16 amino acids. Germline V gene lookup returns CDR1 LNHDA and CDR2 SQIVND (reference sequence). The CDR3 region has the DNA TGTGCCAGTAGTATCGAGGCAGGGGGAGGGAACACTGAAGCTTTCTTT. Protein product: CASSIEAGGGNTEAFF.

This clone was found a few times. The chain couples TRBV27 to TRBJ1-5; no definite D call. V was pared by 3 bases and J by 4 bases, with 13 bases between. The CDR3 extends over 15 amino acids. Germline CDR1 MNHEY, CDR2 SMNVEV (reference sequence). The CDR3 here is CASSFVAGRNQPQHF. CDR3 in DNA: TGTGCCAGCAGTTTCGTGGCAGGACGGAATCAGCCCCAGCATTTT.

The gene calls are TRBV9 and TRBJ1-1; D gene uncertain. Germline CDR1 is SGDLS and CDR2 is YYNGEE. The CDR3 totals 15 residues. Between the trimmed V and J ends, which lost 3 bases and 3 bases, there was a span of 15 bases. CDR3 region: CASSAKTGGHTEAFF. The CDR3 DNA sequence: TGTGCCAGCAGCGCCAAGACGGGCGGTCACACTGAAGCTTTCTTT.

The V gene is TRBV19, the J gene TRBJ1-1, with D unclear. The CDR3 contains 14 residues. The germline V and J ends were trimmed by 5 bases and 10 bases, with 20 bases remaining between them. The germline V gene encodes CDR1 LNHDA and CDR2 SQIVND (reference sequence). The CDR3 bases are TGTGCCAGTAGTGTACCCCGGGGTTTCGGCTTAGCTTTCTTT. It is translated as CASSVPRGFGLAFF.

The chain joins TRBV9 to TRBJ1-1; D uncertain. Trimming took 0 bases from V and 0 from J, leaving 9 bases between them. This CDR3 has 15 amino acids. Germline V gene lookup returns CDR1 SGDLS and CDR2 YYNGEE. CDR3 DNA sequence: TGTGCCAGCAGCGTAGCGGGCACCTTGAACACTGAAGCTTTCTTT. Protein product: CASSVAGTLNTEAFF.

This chain uses TRBV15 with TRBJ1-2, with D possibly being TRBD1 (6 bases). V was trimmed by 4 bases and J by 5 bases, leaving 17 bases between them. CDR3 length: 15 amino acids. Germline values: CDR1 LNHNV, CDR2 YYDKDF (reference sequence). The CDR3 reads CATSTRPGQKYGYTF. In nucleotides, the CDR3 is TGTGCCACCAGCACCCGACCGGGACAAAAGTATGGCTACACCTTC.

As DNA, the CDR3 is TGTGCCAGCAGGCCCGGGGGCTCTGGAAACACCATATATTTT. It encodes CASRPGGSGNTIYF. This sequence joins TRBV6-5 and TRBJ1-3, with a weak D call TRBD1 (5 bases). V was pared by 6 bases and J by 0 bases, with 9 bases between. Germline values: CDR1 MNHEY, CDR2 SVGAGI. This CDR3 has 14 amino acids.

This clone was recorded only once. The chain joins TRBV9 to TRBJ1-6; D not resolved. Deletions cut 0 bases from V and 11 bases from J, with 12 bases between. The CDR3 has 14 amino acids. From germline, CDR1 is SGDLS and CDR2 YYNGEE. The CDR3, as DNA: TGTGCCAGCAGCGTAGCCCTCCATGGGGCACCCCTCCACTTT. Its protein product is CASSVALHGAPLHF.

The genes are TRBV28 and TRBJ2-3, with a tentative D call TRBD2 (6 bases). Germline-derived CDR1 and CDR2 are MDHEN and SYDVKM. Deletions cut 3 bases from V and 1 base from J, with 11 bases between. CDR3 length: 15 amino acids. Here the CDR3 DNA reads TGTGCCAGCAGTTTTGCGGGGCGCCGCACAGATACGCAGTATTTT. This sequence encodes CASSFAGRRTDTQYF.

The genes are TRBV11-3 and TRBJ2-2; unclear D gene. The CDR3 has 12 amino acids. The germline CDR1 and CDR2 sequences are SGHNT and YENEEA. Trimming took off 1 base at V and 9 bases at J, with 6 bases between the two ends. The CDR3 here is CASSLGPRELFF. CDR3 DNA sequence: TGTGCCAGCAGCTTAGGCCCGCGGGAGCTGTTTTTT.

The J gene is TRBJ1-1, the V gene TRBV28, with 7 bases fitting TRBD1. Per the germline V gene, CDR1 is MDHEN and CDR2 is SYDVKM. The CDR3 has 17 residues. V trimming: 4 bases; J trimming: 0 bases; junction bases outside the gene matches: 11. CDR3 amino acids: CASSSPRGLAMNTEAFF. CDR3 DNA sequence: TGTGCCAGCAGTTCCCCGAGGGGGCTGGCTATGAACACTGAAGCTTTCTTT.

The chain is built from TRBV5-4 and TRBJ1-6; 7 bases align to TRBD1. CDR1 and CDR2 (germline): SGHNT, YYREEE (reference sequence). This CDR3 has 14 residues. With V trimmed by 0 bases and J by 10 bases, 4 bases remained unmatched. The CDR3 DNA reads as TGTGCCAGCAGCTTGGGGACAGGATCATCACCCCTCCACTTT. Its protein is CASSLGTGSSPLHF.

V usage is TRBV6-5 and J usage is TRBJ1-2; D may be TRBD1 (6 bases). The CDR3 runs 13 residues. CDR1 and CDR2 from the germline V gene are MNHEY and SVGAGI. V was shortened by 5 bases and J by 2 bases, with 9 bases between the two germline ends. CDR3 region: CASSKQGNYGYTF. CDR3 in DNA: TGTGCCAGCAGTAAACAGGGCAACTATGGCTACACCTTC.

The chain links TRBV7-5 to TRBJ2-5. TRBV7-5 is a listed pseudogene. This CDR3 region has 17 residues. CDR3 sequence: CARSLARSNWVQETQYF. CDR3 bases: TGTGCCAGAAGCTTAGCGCGCAGTAACTGGGTTCAAGAGACCCAGTACTTC.

The rearrangement links TRBV18 to TRBJ2-7; possibly TRBD2 for D (5 bases). Germline values: CDR1 KGHSH, CDR2 LQKENI. The CDR3 is 13 amino acids. Deletions cut 3 bases from V and 0 bases from J, with 6 bases between. DNA of the CDR3: TGTGCCAGCTCACCCACTAGCTCCTACGAGCAGTACTTC. It yields the protein CASSPTSSYEQYF.

The chain recombines TRBV5-1 with TRBJ2-7; perhaps TRBD2 as D (5 bases). This CDR3 is 15 amino acids long. Trimming pared 4 bases from V and 2 bases from J, leaving 16 bases between. Germline-derived CDR1 and CDR2 are SGHRS and YFSETQ. CDR3 amino acids: CASSTEARGPYEQYF. DNA for the CDR3: TGCGCCAGCAGCACGGAGGCCAGAGGACCCTACGAGCAGTACTTC.

This chain connects TRBV19 to TRBJ1-6; no clear D gene. Germline CDR1 is LNHDA and CDR2 is SQIVND (reference sequence). V was cut by 3 bases and J by 7 bases, with 10 bases left in between. The CDR3 spans 14 residues. CDR3 nucleotide sequence: TGTGCCAGTAGTATCGACGGAATCAATTCACCCCTCCACTTT. Its translation: CASSIDGINSPLHF.

The chain joins TRBV5-4 to TRBJ2-7; D gene unclear. The CDR3 runs 12 residues. Germline CDR1 reads SGHNT; CDR2 reads YYREEE (reference sequence). Trimming cost V 3 bases and J 4 bases, with 8 bases left between them. The CDR3 nucleotides read TGTGCCAGCAGCTCCGGATATTACGAGCAGTACTTC. Translating gives CASSSGYYEQYF.

J is TRBJ2-1 and V is TRBV7-2; D is ambiguous. Per the germline V gene, CDR1 is SGHTA and CDR2 is FQGNSA. V was cut by 2 bases and J by 1 base, with 9 bases left in between. The CDR3 is 15 amino acids. The CDR3 DNA reads as TGTGCCAGCAGCTTATCGTATGGGTCCTACAATGAGCAGTTCTTC. Its protein product is CASSLSYGSYNEQFF.